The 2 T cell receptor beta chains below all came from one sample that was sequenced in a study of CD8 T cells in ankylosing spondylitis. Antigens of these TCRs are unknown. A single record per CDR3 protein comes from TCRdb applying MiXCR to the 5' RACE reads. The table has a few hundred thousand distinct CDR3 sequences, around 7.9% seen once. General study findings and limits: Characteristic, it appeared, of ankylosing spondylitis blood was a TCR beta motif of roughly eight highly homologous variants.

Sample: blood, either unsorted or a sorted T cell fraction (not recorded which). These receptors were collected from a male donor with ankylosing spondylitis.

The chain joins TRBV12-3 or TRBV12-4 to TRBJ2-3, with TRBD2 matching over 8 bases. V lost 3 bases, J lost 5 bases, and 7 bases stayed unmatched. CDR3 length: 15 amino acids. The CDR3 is CASSFRAGVGDTQYF. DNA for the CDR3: TGTGCCAGCAGTTTCCGAGCGGGGGTGGGAGATACGCAGTATTTT.

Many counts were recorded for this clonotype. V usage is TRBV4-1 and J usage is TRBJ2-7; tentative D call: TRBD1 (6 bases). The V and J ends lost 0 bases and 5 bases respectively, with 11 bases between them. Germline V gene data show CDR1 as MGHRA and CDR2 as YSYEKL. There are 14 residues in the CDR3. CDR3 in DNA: TGCGCCAGCAGCCAAGAATATAGGGACAACGAGCAGTACTTC. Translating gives CASSQEYRDNEQYF.